This T cell receptor beta chain was captured by sequencing in a study of blood T cell repertoires in COVID-19. Study-wide background: Whether acute or convalescent, the COVID-19 samples came from the United States, Italy and Spain.

Trimming cost V 8 bases and J 4 bases, with 16 bases left between them. Germline assignment: CDR1 SGHAT and CDR2 FQNNGV. The CDR3 is 14 residues long. The table lists this clone with a count of one. Everyone who took part was about 18 to 90 years old, and they came from about two dozen US areas. Recovered participants had two consecutive negative NP/OP PCR tests, healthcare professional clearance, or symptom resolution. How the authors handled the data: How many nucleated cells were present was estimated from reference gene primer amplification. Data came from immunoSEQ multiplex PCR; TCRdb stores just in-frame clones and leaves some out. That table furnishes V, J and clone size, whereas the DNA furnished D and trimming. The data show over 250,000 clones, about 87% seen once.

The chain joins TRBV11-2 to TRBJ2-3; perhaps TRBD2 as D (5 bases). Input material: PBMCs or T cells enriched from blood (not recorded which). The sequence came from a woman between 45 and 65 years old who had recovered from COVID-19. This CDR3 is CASGNWRAADTQYF. In DNA, the CDR3 is TGTGCCAGCGGGAATTGGCGGGCAGCAGATACGCAGTATTTT.